This TCR beta chain was identified during a study of spatial heterogeneity in lung cancer (dated by TCRdb to the late 2010s). Looking at the study overall: More beta-chain than alpha-chain transcripts were consistently detected, likely reflecting higher beta-chain transcript abundance. The study linked features of the TCR repertoire to counts of nonsynonymous mutations, which were determined by whole-exome sequencing of tumor tissue. At surgery, both alpha and beta chains were TCR-sequenced in roughly 200 tumor regions, roughly 64 matched nontumor lung samples and 56 PBMC samples. In the raw uncorrected reads, each unique combination of TCR and UMI appeared more than ten times on average. TCR alpha and beta repertoires were quantitatively compared across multiple tumor regions, matched nontumor lung and blood in non-small cell lung cancer. TCR transcript counts in tumor regions correlated strongly with a T cell transcriptional module score from matched bulk RNA-seq. General findings and caveats noted by the study authors: Additional single-cell paired TCR alpha and beta sequencing was considered necessary to confirm, at a functional level, the hypothesis that regional TCRs recognize regional mutations. TCR-seq was estimated to cover only about 7% of tumor T cells for alpha chains and about 13% for beta chains. A correlation was observed between the number of expanded intratumoral alpha and beta TCRs and the tumor nonsynonymous mutation count. Counts of ubiquitous and regional expanded TCRs correlated with counts of ubiquitous and regional nonsynonymous mutations, respectively.

This clonotype was seen at least ten times. The clone's antigen remains unknown. No qualities accompany the bases; no much larger clone lies one base away. The sample's time point label is to be understood as: sample taken at primary tumor resection. Samples were obtained from 65 to 90 patients with early-stage, untreated non-small cell lung cancer from the lung TRACERx cohort. TCR sequencing used whole RNA extracted from tumor and nontumor lung tissue, or from cryopreserved PBMC samples, without cell sorting. Patients were selected for TCR sequencing only if sufficient RNA was available from at least two tumor regions. Tumor and adjacent nontumor lung specimens were reviewed by a lung pathologist before selection. The germline V gene specifies SNHLY as CDR1 and FYNNEI as CDR2. The V and J ends are trimmed by 9 bases and 6 bases, leaving 18 bases between them. The CDR3 measures 13 amino acids from cysteine to phenylalanine. Only the CDR3 DNA is retained, 39 bases long and in frame from the first base.

The protocol used for the library was 5' RACE. Instrument used: NextSeq 500. To allow correction of PCR and sequencing errors, the TCR library protocol tagged every TCR cDNA molecule with a unique molecular identifier. In the original analysis: TCR identification, UMI-based error correction and CDR3 extraction were performed with Decombinator tools. Expanded TCRs were defined as those above a frequency of 2 per 1,000, corresponding to the top 1% of the tumor frequency distribution. Expanded tumor TCRs statistically deemed absent (corrected P<0.05) from at least one tumor region were classed as regional, and all other expanded tumor TCRs were classed as ubiquitous. Each repertoire was subsampled 100 times to 5,000 TCRs, after which Renyi diversity was computed with the R vegan package. To build CDR3 similarity networks, amino acid triplet string-kernel similarity was used, and CDR3s were connected when their pairwise similarity was above 0.82. TCRdb passed the public sequencing reads through fastp at Q25 and MiXCR, retaining productive beta sequences. Each record represents a unique CDR3 protein, reported with the most common genes and DNA among its rows. These V and J calls originate from TCRdb's pipeline instead of the authors' own analysis. The sample table records some 9,400 distinct CDR3 sequences; just under 3% of these occur just once. The top ten clones comprise roughly 15% of the sample.

This receptor was identified in a male donor with early-stage non-small cell lung cancer. The sequencing here drew on lung tumor tissue, taken at surgery. The rearrangement combines TRBV2 with TRBJ2-7; TRBD1 is perhaps the D gene, given 6 matching bases. CDR3 region: CASYRDIPAEQYF. The DNA reads TGTGCCAGTTACCGGGACATCCCGGCCGAGCAGTACTTC.